This T cell receptor beta chain was observed in a study of vaccination and CD4 T cells after COVID-19. This clonotype was picked up a small number of times. The antigen remains unidentified. The Oncomine TCR Beta short-read assay sequenced DNA from cultured CD4+ T cells. Genomic DNA was taken out of cultured CD4+ T cells by extraction. Each CDR3 protein is one row after TCRdb ran MiXCR on the PCR reads. The table records roughly 9,000 distinct CDR3 sequences, 35% of them present only once. Treatment noted: approximately 9-day PBMC culture with coronavirus spike peptide pools or control peptides (ViraFEST assay). Before the COVID-19 pandemic (2011-2018), CD4+ T cells were obtained from the unexposed donor. Each well held under 2.5 million PBMCs in IL-2 (around 10 IU/ml) medium with approximately 9.2 ug/ml peptide pools. Fresh medium (containing IL-2) replaced half the medium on days 3 and 7. There are 12 residues in the CDR3. Germline-derived CDR1 and CDR2 are DFQATT and SNEGSKA (reference sequence). V was cut by 5 bases and J by 3 bases, with 10 bases left in between.

The sequence came from a human donor in good health. The chain recombines TRBV20-1 with TRBJ2-5; D gene ambiguous. The material sequenced was CD4+ T cells from blood, cultured in vitro. CDR3 nucleotide sequence: TGCAGTGCTGGCAGGAGCAAAGAGACCCAGTACTTC. This gives the protein CSAGRSKETQYF.